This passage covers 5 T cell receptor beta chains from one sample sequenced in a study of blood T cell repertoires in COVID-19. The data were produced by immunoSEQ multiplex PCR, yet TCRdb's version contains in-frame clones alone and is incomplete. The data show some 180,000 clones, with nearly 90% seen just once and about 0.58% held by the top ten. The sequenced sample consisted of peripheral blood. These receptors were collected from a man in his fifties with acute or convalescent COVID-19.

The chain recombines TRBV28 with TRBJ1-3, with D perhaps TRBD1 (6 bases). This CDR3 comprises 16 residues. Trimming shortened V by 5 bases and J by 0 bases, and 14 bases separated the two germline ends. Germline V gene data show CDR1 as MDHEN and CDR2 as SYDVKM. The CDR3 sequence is CASSANRASSGNTIYF. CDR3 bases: TGTGCCAGCAGTGCCAACAGGGCCAGCTCTGGAAACACCATATATTTT.

CDR3 amino acids: CAWRGGKMNTGELFF. The CDR3 DNA reads TGTGCCTGGAGGGGCGGGAAGATGAACACCGGGGAGCTGTTTTTT. V is TRBV30 and J is TRBJ2-2, with a weak D call TRBD2 (6 bases). Germline V gene sequence: CDR1 GTSNPN, CDR2 SVGIG (reference sequence). With 3 bases removed from V and 1 base from J, the gap between germline ends came to 12 bases. The CDR3 runs 15 residues.

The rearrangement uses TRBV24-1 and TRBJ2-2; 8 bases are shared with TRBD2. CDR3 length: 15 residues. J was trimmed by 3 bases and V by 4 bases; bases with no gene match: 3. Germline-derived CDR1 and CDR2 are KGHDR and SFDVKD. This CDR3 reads CATSEAGGYTGELFF. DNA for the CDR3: TGTGCCACCAGTGAGGCGGGGGGCTACACCGGGGAGCTGTTTTTT.

CDR3 region: CASSERTARNEKLFF. For the CDR3, the DNA is TGCGCCAGCAGTGAGCGGACAGCTAGGAATGAAAAACTGTTTTTT. The J gene is TRBJ1-4, the V gene TRBV10-2; TRBD1 is a possible D gene (6 bases). Germline-derived CDR1 and CDR2 are WSHSY and SAAADI. The CDR3 extends over 15 amino acids. Trimming removed 2 bases from V and 5 bases from J, with 12 bases in between.

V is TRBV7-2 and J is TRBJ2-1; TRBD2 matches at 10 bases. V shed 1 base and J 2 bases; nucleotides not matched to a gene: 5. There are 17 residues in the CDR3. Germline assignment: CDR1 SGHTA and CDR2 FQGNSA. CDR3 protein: CASSLVPAGGAYNEQFF. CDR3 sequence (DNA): TGTGCCAGCAGCTTAGTCCCAGCGGGGGGGGCCTACAATGAGCAGTTCTTC.